This passage covers 20 T cell receptor beta chains from one sample sequenced in a study of blood T cell repertoires in COVID-19. Here immunoSEQ multiplex PCR was the method, and the copy in TCRdb shows in-frame clones only, minus some. The sample carries 130,000 to 150,000 clones, approximately 84% recorded once. The material sequenced was peripheral blood. The receptors derive from a human donor in a cohort sampled during active COVID-19.

Of note for this clone: One junction end does not reproduce the germline sequence, and a read error may be involved. The genes are TRBV19 and TRBJ1-1; D gene ambiguous. The CDR3 totals 13 residues. In germline, CDR1 is LNHDA, CDR2 SQIVND (reference sequence). This CDR3 reads CASSIRSLTEAFF. CDR3 nucleotide sequence: TGTGCCAGCAGTATTCGGAGTTTGACTGAAGCTTTCTTT.

This chain uses TRBV14 with TRBJ1-6; D might be TRBD1 (5 bases). V lost 0 bases, J lost 6 bases, and 12 bases lay in between. Germline assignment: CDR1 SGHDN and CDR2 FVKESK. There are 16 residues in the CDR3. The DNA of the CDR3 is TGTGCCAGCAGCCAAGATCTGGGCAGGGTTAATTCACCCCTCCACTTT. Translation gives CASSQDLGRVNSPLHF. The whole variable domain, filled in from reference TRBV14 and TRBJ1-6, reads EAGVTQFPSHSVIEKGQTVTLRCDPISGHDNLYWYRRVMGKEIKFLLHFVKESKQDESGMPNNRFLAERTGGTYSTLKVQPAELEDSGVYFCASSQDLGRVNSPLHFGNGTRLTVT.

This sequence joins TRBV5-8 and TRBJ2-1; D not certain. The V gene lost 1 base and the J gene lost 6 bases, with 8 bases spanning the gap. Germline V gene lookup returns CDR1 SGHTS and CDR2 YDEGEE. CDR3 length: 13 amino acids. The CDR3 sequence is CASSLLRPNEQFF. The CDR3, as DNA: TGTGCCAGCAGCTTGCTCAGGCCCAATGAGCAGTTCTTC.

V is TRBV7-8 and J is TRBJ1-2, with TRBD1 as a possible D gene (6 bases). Trimming left V 1 base short and J 6 bases short, with 9 bases between. Germline lookup yields CDR1 SGHVS and CDR2 FQNEAQ. The CDR3 extends over 13 amino acids. CDR3 nucleotide sequence: TGTGCCAGCAGCTTAGGTCAGGGGAATGGCTACACCTTC. It codes for CASSLGQGNGYTF.

The chain recombines TRBV29-1 with TRBJ1-1; 7 positions agree with TRBD1. V trimming: 1 base; J trimming: 5 bases; junction bases outside the gene matches: 7. The CDR3 is made up of 14 amino acids. The V gene's germline CDR1 is SQVTM and CDR2 ANQGSEA. The CDR3 protein is CSVEVVQGGTEAFF. CDR3 nucleotides: TGCAGCGTTGAAGTGGTCCAGGGGGGAACTGAAGCTTTCTTT.

This chain joins TRBV6-6 and TRBJ2-3, with 14 nucleotides matching TRBD2. V shed 5 bases, J shed 6 bases, and the junction held 10 bases outside the gene matches. Germline V gene sequence: CDR1 MNHNY, CDR2 SVGAGI (reference sequence). The CDR3 has 17 amino acids. The CDR3 reads CASSRRTSGGPVDTQYF. Written as DNA, the CDR3 is TGTGCCAGCAGTCGCCGGACTAGCGGGGGGCCCGTGGATACGCAGTATTTT.

The chain joins TRBV18 to TRBJ1-4; 7 bases align to TRBD1. The CDR3 runs 14 residues. Unmatched junction bases numbered 5, after V lost 5 bases and J lost 5 bases. Germline lookup yields CDR1 KGHSH and CDR2 LQKENI. In DNA, the CDR3 is TGTGCCAGCTCAACAGGGGACACAAATGAAAAACTGTTTTTT. Translation: CASSTGDTNEKLFF.

The J gene is TRBJ2-7, the V gene TRBV6-7; D is uncertain. TRBV6-7 is treated as an ORF (open reading frame) with a function not yet certain. This CDR3 contains 13 residues. V gave up 0 bases and J gave up 2 bases, with 5 bases separating them. CDR3 nucleotides: TGTGCCAGCAGTTACTCGAGCACCTACGAGCAGTACTTC. It codes for CASSYSSTYEQYF.

The V and J genes are TRBV6-5 and TRBJ2-7; D unresolved. The length of the CDR3 is 12 residues. Germline CDR1 reads MNHEY; CDR2 reads SVGAGI. Trimming cost V 5 bases and J 9 bases, with 14 bases left between them. The CDR3 region is CASSPRSPGQYF. CDR3 in DNA: TGTGCCAGCAGTCCCCGATCACCGGGGCAGTACTTC.

The V and J genes are TRBV3-1 (or the pseudogene TRBV3-2) and TRBJ2-5, with TRBD1 matching 8 bases. V was clipped by 2 bases and J by 6 bases; unmatched bases: 11. This CDR3 is 16 amino acids long. Looked up from germline, CDR1 is LGHDT and CDR2 is YNNKEL (reference sequence). The CDR3 DNA reads as TGTGCCAGCAGCCAATCAGGTAACAGGGGGAGGAAGACCCAGTACTTC. The encoded protein is CASSQSGNRGRKTQYF.

The chain uses TRBV7-2 and TRBJ2-1; tentatively, D is TRBD1 (5 bases). V shed 4 bases and J shed 9 bases, with 25 bases lying between them. Germline loops: CDR1 SGHTA, CDR2 FQGNSA. This CDR3 has 17 residues. The DNA for the CDR3 is TGTGCCAGCAGCTCGCCCCTACAGGACATTTGGAAGCTTGAGCAGTTCTTC. Residues: CASSSPLQDIWKLEQFF. The entire variable domain, with the rest obtained from reference TRBV7-2 and TRBJ2-1, is as follows: GAGVSQSPSNKVTEKGKDVELRCDPISGHTALYWYRQSLGQGLEFLIYFQGNSAPDKSGLPSDRFSAERTGGSVSTLTIQRTQQEDSAVYLCASSSPLQDIWKLEQFFGPGTRLTVL.

J is TRBJ2-3 and V is TRBV9, with 7 bases identical to TRBD2. The CDR3 sequence is 15 residues long. The J segment lost 4 bases and the V segment lost 0 bases, leaving 5 bases of the junction unmatched. The germline CDR1 and CDR2 sequences are SGDLS and YYNGEE. The CDR3 loop reads CASSVEWTRADTQYF. The CDR3 region has the DNA TGTGCCAGCAGCGTAGAGTGGACTAGGGCAGATACGCAGTATTTT.

The CDR3 region is CASSYYNSQNTEAFF. The CDR3, as DNA: TGTGCCAGCAGTTATTATAACAGTCAAAACACTGAAGCTTTCTTT. The V and J genes are TRBV27 and TRBJ1-1; D gene uncertain. This CDR3 contains 15 residues. Trimming took off 4 bases at V and 2 bases at J, with 14 bases between the two ends. CDR1 is MNHEY, CDR2 SMNVEV, per germline (reference sequence).

V usage is TRBV5-1 and J usage is TRBJ2-3; a weak D match, TRBD2 (7 bases). This CDR3 comprises 16 residues. Germline values: CDR1 SGHRS, CDR2 YFSETQ. Trimming removed 4 bases from V and 1 base from J, with 16 bases in between. CDR3 DNA: TGCGCCAGCAGCGCCACCGGGGGGCAGGGCACAGATACGCAGTATTTT. Its translation: CASSATGGQGTDTQYF.

The rearrangement links TRBV5-5 to TRBJ1-1, with a tentative D call TRBD1 (5 bases). The CDR3 length is 16 residues. Per the germline V gene, CDR1 is SGHKS and CDR2 is YYEKEE (reference sequence). Trimming shortened V by 1 base and J by 1 base, and 14 bases separated the two germline ends. CDR3 loop: CASSLWGGLANTEAFF. In nucleotides, the CDR3 is TGTGCCAGCAGCTTGTGGGGGGGTCTAGCGAACACTGAAGCTTTCTTT. Variable domain in full (rest from reference TRBV5-5 and TRBJ1-1): DAGVTQSPTHLIKTRGQQVTLRCSPISGHKSVSWYQQVLGQGPQFIFQYYEKEERGRGNFPDRFSARQFPNYSSELNVNALLLGDSALYLCASSLWGGLANTEAFFGQGTRLTVV.

The CDR3 nucleotides read TGTGCCACCAGCCTCGACAGGCGAGCCCGGGGGGCCCAGCATTTT. It specifies CATSLDRRARGAQHF. The chain combines TRBV15 with TRBJ1-5, with a weak D call TRBD1 (6 bases). CDR3 length equals 15 residues. The V gene's germline CDR1 is LNHNV and CDR2 YYDKDF (reference sequence). V lost 5 bases, J lost 11 bases, and 22 bases lay in between.

The chain joins TRBV12-3 or TRBV12-4 to TRBJ1-1; no clear D. The CDR3 spans 11 residues. Trimming shortened V by 4 bases and J by 12 bases, and 12 bases separated the two germline ends. CDR3 loop: CASSSSGRTFF. The DNA of the CDR3 is TGTGCCAGCAGTTCGTCAGGTCGGACTTTCTTT.

In its sample, this clone was seen once. This chain uses TRBV19 with TRBJ2-1, with D possibly being TRBD2 (6 bases). Germline assignment: CDR1 LNHDA and CDR2 SQIVND (reference sequence). The CDR3 consists of 13 residues. Trimming took off 5 bases at V and 5 bases at J, with 10 bases between the two ends. CDR3 sequence: CASSFLANNEQFF. As DNA, the CDR3 is TGTGCCAGTAGTTTTCTAGCGAACAATGAGCAGTTCTTC.

This clone occurred once. This rearrangement joins TRBV11-2 to TRBJ2-1; possibly TRBD2 for D (5 bases). The CDR3 is 14 amino acids. The germline V and J ends were trimmed by 6 bases and 0 bases, with 9 bases remaining between them. Germline-derived CDR1 and CDR2 are SGHAT and FQNNGV. CDR3 DNA: TGTGCCAGCAGTCCTGCGGGCTCCTACAATGAGCAGTTCTTC. It translates to CASSPAGSYNEQFF.

This clone came up a few times. The rearrangement links TRBV12-1 to TRBJ2-7; TRBD1 was called by the table and not checked on the DNA. TRBV12-1 is given as a pseudogene. The CDR3 length is 14 residues. The CDR3 spells CASSFGGQNYEQYF. The CDR3 DNA reads as TGTGCCAGCAGCTTCGGTGGACAGAACTACGAGCAGTACTTC.